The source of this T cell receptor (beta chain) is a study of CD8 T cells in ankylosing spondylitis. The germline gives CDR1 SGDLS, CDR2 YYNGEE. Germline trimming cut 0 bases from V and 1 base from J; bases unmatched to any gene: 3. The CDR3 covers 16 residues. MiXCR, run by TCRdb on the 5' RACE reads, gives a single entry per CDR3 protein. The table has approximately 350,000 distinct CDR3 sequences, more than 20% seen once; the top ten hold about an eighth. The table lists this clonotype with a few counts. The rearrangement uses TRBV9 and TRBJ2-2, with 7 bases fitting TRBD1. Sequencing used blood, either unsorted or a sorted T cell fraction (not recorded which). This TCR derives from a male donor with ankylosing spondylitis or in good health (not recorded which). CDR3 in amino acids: CASSVVTGLNTGELFF. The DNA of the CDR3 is TGTGCCAGCAGCGTAGTGACAGGGCTGAACACCGGGGAGCTGTTTTTT.